The rows below give T cell receptor beta chains drawn from one sample of a study of blood T cell repertoires in COVID-19. The protocol was immunoSEQ multiplex PCR, while the TCRdb copy is restricted to in-frame clones and leaves out a portion. The sample records 100,000 to 150,000 clones, 65% to 85% being singletons. The sequenced sample was peripheral blood. These receptors originate from an older man with active or convalescent COVID-19. The CDR3 runs from the conserved cysteine through the conserved F or W. The D gene is left open where the match is weak. Not every row has a clone size; where given, it reads once, few, many or a size class.

V gene	D gene	CDR3 length	J gene	clone size	CDR3 DNA	CDR3 protein
TRBV7-3	TRBD2	18	TRBJ2-2	once	TGTGCCAGCAGCACCCCACCCGGGACTAGCGGGTACACCGGGGAGCTGTTTTTT	CASSTPPGTSGYTGELFF
TRBV4-3	NA	16	TRBJ1-6	NA	TGCGCCAGCAGCCAAGAGGCGGGTTCCTATAATTCACCCCTCCACTTT	CASSQEAGSYNSPLHF
TRBV7-2	TRBD1	18	TRBJ2-7	NA	TGTGCCAGCAGCCTCGGGACAGGGGGCGCTATCCCCACCTACGAGCAGTACTTC	CASSLGTGGAIPTYEQYF
TRBV27	NA	14	TRBJ2-5	NA	TGTGCCAGCAGCCCCGTATGGTTGAGGGAGACCCAGTACTTC	CASSPVWLRETQYF
TRBV29-1	NA	11	TRBJ1-3	NA	TGCAGCGTTGAAGATCTTAACACCATATATTTT	CSVEDLNTIYF
TRBV5-1	NA	16	TRBJ1-1	NA	TGCGCCAGCAGCTTGGGTGGTACAGGGATGAACACTGAAGCTTTCTTT	CASSLGGTGMNTEAFF
TRBV2	NA	15	TRBJ1-2	NA	TGTGCCAGCAGTGATCCAGGGCAGCCTAACTATGGCTACACCTTC	CASSDPGQPNYGYTF
TRBV6-5	NA	15	TRBJ1-3	NA	TGTGCCAGCAGTTCCCCCCGGACAGTCAGAAACACCATATATTTT	CASSSPRTVRNTIYF
TRBV2	TRBD2	14	TRBJ2-7	NA	TGTGCCAGCAGTGATAGCGGGGCAGCCTACGAGCAGTACTTC	CASSDSGAAYEQYF
TRBV30	NA	13	TRBJ1-2	NA	TGTGCCTGGAGTTCAGGGATTCGGTATGGCTACACCTTC	CAWSSGIRYGYTF
TRBV19	NA	17	TRBJ2-5	once	TGTGCCAGTAGTATAGCCAAAGCGGAGGGGGCCGGGGAGACCCAGTACTTC	CASSIAKAEGAGETQYF
TRBV5-1	TRBD1	16	TRBJ1-6	NA	TGCGCCAGCAGATCAATGCCGGGACAGGGAAATTCACCCCTCCACTTT	CASRSMPGQGNSPLHF
TRBV21-1	NA	16	TRBJ2-7	NA	TGTGCCAGCAGCAAAATCTATGGGACAGAATCCTACGAGCAGTACTTC	CASSKIYGTESYEQYF
TRBV18	TRBD1	14	TRBJ1-1	NA	TGTGCCAGCTCACCACGGACAGGGTACACTGAAGCTTTCTTT	CASSPRTGYTEAFF
TRBV9	NA	15	TRBJ2-1	NA	TGTGCCAGCAGCGTAAATATCGCGGGGAACAATGAGCAGTTCTTC	CASSVNIAGNNEQFF
TRBV19	NA	16	TRBJ2-3	once	TGTGCCAGTAGTATAGGATTCGGGGGTGACGCAGATACGCAGTATTTT	CASSIGFGGDADTQYF
TRBV14	TRBD2	16	TRBJ2-7	NA	TGTGCCAGCAGCCCGGGGGGTAGCGGGGGACTCTACGAGCAGTACTTC	CASSPGGSGGLYEQYF
TRBV28	NA	14	TRBJ1-2	NA	TGTGCCAGCAGCCTTAATACAGGGAACTATGGCTACACCTTC	CASSLNTGNYGYTF
TRBV6-5	TRBD1	13	TRBJ2-5	NA	TGTGCCAGCGGGGACAGGGCCGGAGAGACCCAGTACTTC	CASGDRAGETQYF
TRBV10-3	NA	15	TRBJ1-6	NA	TGTGCCACCAAAGGTAGAGACAGAAATAATTCACCCCTCCACTTT	CATKGRDRNNSPLHF
TRBV28	NA	13	TRBJ2-2	NA	TGTGCCAGCAGAAGGGGATCCACCGGGGAGCTGTTTTTT	CASRRGSTGELFF
TRBV7-2	TRBD2	16	TRBJ2-4	once	TGTGCCAGCAGCTTAGCCAGCGGGGGGGGCCTCGGGTCTCAGTACTTC	CASSLASGGGLGSQYF
TRBV7-2	NA	16	TRBJ1-1	NA	TGTGCCAGCAGTCAGTACAGGATCTCCCTGAACACTGAAGCTTTCTTT	CASSQYRISLNTEAFF
TRBV7-2	NA	14	TRBJ1-2	once	TGTGCCAGCATCCTGGGCGGGGGAGTAGATGGCTACACCTTC	CASILGGGVDGYTF
TRBV2	TRBD1	18	TRBJ1-6	once	TGTGCCAGCAGTGGGGCAGGGACAGGGATATTTGGGGGTTCACCCCTCCACTTT	CASSGAGTGIFGGSPLHF
TRBV25-1	NA	16	TRBJ1-1	NA	TGTGCCAGCAGTGACCAAAACCATCGAGTACCTTATGAAGCTTTCTTT	CASSDQNHRVPYEAFF
TRBV15	NA	10	TRBJ2-1	NA	TGTGCCACCAGCCGGGAAATCGAGTTCTTC	CATSREIEFF
TRBV9	TRBD2	15	TRBJ2-7	NA	TGTGCCAGCAGCCCCAGGGAGGGAGCCGCCTACGAGCAGTACTTC	CASSPREGAAYEQYF
TRBV7-2	NA	14	TRBJ1-1	NA	TGTGCCAGCAGCTCCACGCTACAGGGTACTGAAGCTTTCTTT	CASSSTLQGTEAFF
TRBV18	TRBD1	14	TRBJ1-2	NA	TGTGCCAGCTCACCCAGACAGGGGGAATATGGCTACACCTTC	CASSPRQGEYGYTF
TRBV7-9	TRBD2	16	TRBJ2-1	NA	TGTGCCAGCAGCGCCGGGACTAGCGGGGCCGTCGATGAGCAGTTCTTC	CASSAGTSGAVDEQFF
TRBV7-6	NA	16	TRBJ2-1	NA	TGTGCCAGCAGCCAACGGAGGGGTAGCTCCTACAATGAGCAGTTCTTC	CASSQRRGSSYNEQFF
TRBV19	TRBD1	13	TRBJ1-6	few	TGTGCCACCGGGGACAGGGGTAATTCACCCCTCCACTTT	CATGDRGNSPLHF
TRBV5-1	TRBD2	16	TRBJ2-5	once	TGCGCCAGCAGCTTTAGCGGGGACCTATTCCAAGAGACCCAGTACTTC	CASSFSGDLFQETQYF
TRBV10-3	NA	12	TRBJ1-2	NA	TGTGCCATCAGTGAGGGAGTTGAGGGCTACACCTTC	CAISEGVEGYTF
TRBV9	NA	15	TRBJ1-3	NA	TGTGCCAGCAGCGCCCGGGGGGACTCTGGAAACACCATATATTTT	CASSARGDSGNTIYF
TRBV30	NA	14	TRBJ1-5	NA	TGTGCCTGGAGTGTAGGGCGGGGAAATCAGCCCCAGCATTTT	CAWSVGRGNQPQHF
TRBV9	TRBD1	14	TRBJ2-4	NA	TGTGCCAGCAGCGCCCGGGACAGGGGGAACATTCAGTACTTC	CASSARDRGNIQYF
TRBV29-1	NA	11	TRBJ1-1	NA	TGCAGCGTTGTTGGAGCGAGTGAAGCTTTCTTT	CSVVGASEAFF
TRBV7-2	TRBD2	15	TRBJ2-7	NA	TGTGCCAGCAGCTTAAGCCTAGCGGGGCCCTACGAGCAGTACTTC	CASSLSLAGPYEQYF
TRBV5-4	TRBD2	15	TRBJ2-1	NA	TGTGCCAGCAGCTTGTCTAGCGGGGGATTAAATGAGCAGTTCTTC	CASSLSSGGLNEQFF
TRBV7-9	TRBD1	14	TRBJ2-1	NA	TGTGCCAGTCTCTCGGACAGGGCCTACAATGAGCAGTTCTTC	CASLSDRAYNEQFF
TRBV9	TRBD2	15	TRBJ2-3	NA	TGTGCCAGCAGCTCGCGTAGCGGGGGGCCGGATACGCAGTATTTT	CASSSRSGGPDTQYF
TRBV14	NA	13	TRBJ2-3	NA	TGTGCCAGCAGCCACTCTGGCACAGATACGCAGTATTTT	CASSHSGTDTQYF
TRBV19	TRBD1	17	TRBJ1-6	once	TGTGCCAGTAGTATGAGGACAGGGGACTCCTATAATTCACCCCTCCACTTT	CASSMRTGDSYNSPLHF
TRBV7-2	NA	13	TRBJ2-5	NA	TGTGCCAGCAGCTTAGTCCTACAAGAGACCCAGTACTTC	CASSLVLQETQYF
TRBV28	NA	15	TRBJ1-6	NA	TGTGCCAGCAGGGAATCCGGGGGGGGAAATTCACCCCTCCACTTT	CASRESGGGNSPLHF
TRBV7-2	NA	16	TRBJ2-6	NA	TGTGCCAGCAGCTTAGGGCTAGCAAATGGGGCCAACGTCCTGACTTTC	CASSLGLANGANVLTF
TRBV11-3	NA	13	TRBJ2-7	NA	TGTGCCAGCAGCTTAGAGTTAGGACAGGAGCAGTACTTC	CASSLELGQEQYF
TRBV7-2	NA	14	TRBJ2-2	NA	TGTGCCAGCAGCTCGGACACAAACACCGGGGAGCTGTTTTTT	CASSSDTNTGELFF
TRBV14	NA	15	TRBJ2-6	NA	TGTGCCAGCAGCCGGGGAGTCTCTGGGGCCAACGTCCTGACTTTC	CASSRGVSGANVLTF
TRBV11-1	NA	16	TRBJ1-2	NA	TGTGCCAGCAGACCCGTTGGGAGGGGACAAAACTATGGCTACACCTTC	CASRPVGRGQNYGYTF